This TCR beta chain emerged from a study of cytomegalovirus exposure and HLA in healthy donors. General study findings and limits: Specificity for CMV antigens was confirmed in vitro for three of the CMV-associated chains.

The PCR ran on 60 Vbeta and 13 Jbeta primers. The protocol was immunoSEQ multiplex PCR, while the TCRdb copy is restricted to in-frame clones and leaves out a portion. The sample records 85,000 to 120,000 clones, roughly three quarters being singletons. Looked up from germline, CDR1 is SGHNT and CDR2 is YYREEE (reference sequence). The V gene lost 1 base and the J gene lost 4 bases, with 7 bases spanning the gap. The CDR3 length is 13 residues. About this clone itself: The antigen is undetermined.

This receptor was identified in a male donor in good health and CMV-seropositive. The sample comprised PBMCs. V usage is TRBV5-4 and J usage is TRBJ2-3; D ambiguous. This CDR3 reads CASSLTPPDTQYF. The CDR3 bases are TGTGCCAGCAGCTTGACACCACCAGATACGCAGTATTTT.